This T cell receptor beta chain originates from a study of monozygotic twins with inflammatory bowel disease. TCRdb processed the 5' RACE reads again and assigns one entry to each CDR3 protein, with no DNA. The listing records some 400,000 distinct CDR3 sequences. Study-wide results and limits: Twins with IBD were found to have lower TCRbeta diversity (inverse Simpson) than healthy co-twins.

Germline values: CDR1 SEHNR, CDR2 FQNEAQ (reference sequence). The CDR3 extends over 14 amino acids. Comment on this clonotype: Its antigen is unknown.

V gene TRBV7-9 combines with J gene TRBJ2-7; TCRdb proposes TRBD1, but this gene call is untestable without DNA. Sequenced input: blood. This sequence originates from a human donor with ulcerative colitis or Crohn's disease, or a healthy co-twin of an affected twin (not recorded which). CDR3 region: CASSLPDGGYEQYF.